These T cell receptor beta chains were read from a single sample in a study of blood T cells in healthy people across ages. From the 5' RACE reads, TCRdb called clonotypes with MiXCR, one entry per CDR3 protein. The table shows about 1.8 million distinct CDR3 sequences, with just under 50% occurring only once. What was sequenced was blood. The source is a woman aged 40 to 49 in good health. Each CDR3 is given with its conserved first and last residue.

cdr3_aa	v_call	j_call
CSALRGGTEAFF	TRBV20-1	TRBJ1-1
CASSQLGQWTQTQYF	TRBV7-2	NA
CASSQDNLSAQYF	TRBV3-1	TRBJ2-7
CASSQELAGIQETQFF	TRBV4-2	NA
CASSLDATYEQYF	TRBV5-1	TRBJ2-7
CASSYSLAGDYNEQFF	TRBV6-5	TRBJ2-1
CASSSTGIADTQYF	TRBV7-7	TRBJ2-3
CSAKQGEYEQFF	TRBV20-1	TRBJ2-1
CASLDPLGTKSAEAFF	TRBV4-1	TRBJ1-1
CASSLGRAAYNEQFF	TRBV7-7	TRBJ2-1
CSVARSYGYTF	TRBV29-1	TRBJ1-2
CASSEAHVGLTETQYF	TRBV6-1	TRBJ2-5
CASSAATGGSEKLFF	TRBV28	TRBJ1-4
CSAEGRGQPQHF	TRBV20-1	TRBJ1-5
CASRTQGKLSTDTQYF	TRBV12-3/TRBV12-4	TRBJ2-3
CASSPPERIYGYTF	TRBV4-2	TRBJ1-2
CASSLAGTGGLPPNYGYTF	TRBV7-9	TRBJ1-2
CASSYSGAGSSYEQYF	TRBV6-5	TRBJ2-7
CASSVAAGGRGTDTQYF	TRBV13	TRBJ2-3
CASTNPLFGEKLFF	TRBV25-1	TRBJ1-4
CATSRDLGERQPQHF	TRBV15	TRBJ1-5
CASSQVRGRCYGYTF	TRBV4-3	TRBJ1-2
CASSLGQGAPQHF	TRBV12-3/TRBV12-4	TRBJ1-5
CASSETGLKAYEQYF	TRBV6-1	TRBJ2-7
CASSYRYRGVWSSYNEQFF	TRBV6-2/TRBV6-3	TRBJ2-1
CASSSGTASGETQYF	TRBV7-2	TRBJ2-3
CASSLEFTSGGNEQFF	TRBV11-2	TRBJ2-1
CASSLSLSGELFF	TRBV7-9	TRBJ2-2
CASRETGTDTQYF	TRBV7-9	TRBJ2-3
CATSRGKNIQYF	TRBV15	TRBJ2-4
CACSYQTATYEQYF	TRBV6-2/TRBV6-3	TRBJ2-7
CASSSPSGGATGELFF	TRBV11-2	TRBJ2-2
CASRDGPSTDTQYF	TRBV6-6	TRBJ2-3
CSAEGRASRYYNEQFF	TRBV29-1	TRBJ2-1
CASSTDPVLEKLFF	TRBV7-2	TRBJ1-4
CASSYSKTHNEQFF	TRBV6-5	TRBJ2-1
CASSGGMQETQYF	TRBV12-3/TRBV12-4	TRBJ2-5
CASSLTSGGPVTNEQFF	TRBV5-1	TRBJ2-1
CASTHVDEKLFF	TRBV28	TRBJ1-4
CASSRGGASIEQFF	TRBV28	TRBJ2-1
CASSLAAGTGSHEQYF	TRBV7-6	TRBJ2-7
CASTWDKSYNSPPHF	TRBV6-5	TRBJ1-6
CAEQGTGTGLFF	TRBV28	TRBJ1-4
CSARPGTFNEQFF	TRBV20-1	TRBJ2-1
CASSFTSGGKGNQPQHF	TRBV7-2	TRBJ1-5
CASRAVYEYYEQYF	TRBV6-5	TRBJ2-7
CASGKQGERQPQHF	TRBV25-1	TRBJ1-5
CASSDWTTEAFF	TRBV25-1	TRBJ1-1
CASSPANYGYTF	TRBV7-9	TRBJ1-2
CASRRGTDYGYTF	TRBV12-3/TRBV12-4	TRBJ1-2
CASSPWTGKSNYGYTF	TRBV5-1	TRBJ1-2
CASSPVAGGTQETQYF	TRBV12-3/TRBV12-4	TRBJ2-5
CASSYSTSGGFNEQFF	TRBV6-2/TRBV6-3	TRBJ2-1
CASSSQRGEEKLFF	TRBV4-2	TRBJ1-4
CASMGIQETQYF	TRBV6-6	TRBJ2-5